This T cell receptor (beta chain) was identified in a study of T-cell reconstitution after alpha-beta-depleted transplantation in children. Study-wide results and limits: A year had passed since transplant, and T-cell counts and diversity by then came mostly from newly produced T cells.

This clonotype was counted only a few times. Its antigen is unidentified. This sample's TCRbeta library carried unique molecular identifier barcodes. MiXCR was run by TCRdb on the PCR reads, yielding one entry per CDR3 protein. Of 700,000 or so distinct CDR3 sequences listed, 10% to 15% are singletons. With 7 bases removed from V and 3 bases from J, the gap between germline ends came to 9 bases. The germline V gene encodes CDR1 SEHNR and CDR2 FQNEAQ (reference sequence). The CDR3 spans 12 residues. The TCR was taken from a girl aged 2-15 years with congenital amegakaryocytic thrombocytopenia, due to receive a stem cell transplant. V gene TRBV7-9 combines with J gene TRBJ1-1; D perhaps matches TRBD1 (6 bases). The source was PBMCs, collected before TCRalphabeta/CD19-depleted stem cell transplant. The CDR3 sequence: CASNSGDTEAFF. The CDR3 DNA follows: TGTGCCAGCAATTCAGGGGACACTGAAGCTTTCTTT.